The source of this T cell receptor beta chain is a study of blood T cell repertoires in COVID-19. V lost 4 bases, J lost 4 bases, and 5 bases stayed unmatched. The CDR3 is 15 residues long. Germline V lookup: CDR1 SGHVS, CDR2 FQNEAQ. The table came from immunoSEQ multiplex PCR; TCRdb's copy has only in-frame clones and leaves some out. Found here are around 250,000 clones, around 85% of them singletons; the top ten hold 5.5% to 6.5%. The source is a man in his 60s with acute or convalescent COVID-19. The chain is built from TRBV7-8 and TRBJ2-2; 8 bases are a match to TRBD2. Source material: peripheral blood. The CDR3 sequence: CASSSRGGVTGELFF. CDR3 coding DNA: TGTGCCAGCAGCTCCCGGGGGGGGGTCACCGGGGAGCTGTTTTTT.